This TCR beta chain was sequenced in a study of T cells in Graves' hyperthyroidism and ophthalmopathy. The table lists this clonotype with many counts. In the ophthalmopathy cohort, Clinical Activity Score was at least 3, NOSPECS grade at least 4, and duration under 3 months. Uncontrolled infection, other autoimmune disease, pregnancy or lactation disqualified patients from enrolment. The investigators amplified TCR beta CDR3 regions from RNA transcripts. The primer set for the first-round RT-PCR of the TCR CDR3 was HTBI. TCRdb re-analysed the multiplex PCR reads in MiXCR, keeping a single row per CDR3 protein. Of roughly 280,000 distinct CDR3 sequences detected, about a sixth appear once; the ten largest clones hold around 57%. The V gene lost 5 bases and the J gene lost 3 bases, with 10 bases spanning the gap. CDR3 length equals 13 residues. Per germline, CDR1 SGHVS and CDR2 FQNEAQ.

The sample consisted of blood. The gene calls are TRBV7-8 and TRBJ1-2; TRBD1 might be the D (5 bases). This receptor was obtained from a woman aged 55-70 years with Graves' ophthalmopathy. The CDR3 reads CASSAGGDYGYTF. CDR3 DNA: TGTGCCAGCAGCGCGGGGGGGGACTATGGCTACACCTTC.